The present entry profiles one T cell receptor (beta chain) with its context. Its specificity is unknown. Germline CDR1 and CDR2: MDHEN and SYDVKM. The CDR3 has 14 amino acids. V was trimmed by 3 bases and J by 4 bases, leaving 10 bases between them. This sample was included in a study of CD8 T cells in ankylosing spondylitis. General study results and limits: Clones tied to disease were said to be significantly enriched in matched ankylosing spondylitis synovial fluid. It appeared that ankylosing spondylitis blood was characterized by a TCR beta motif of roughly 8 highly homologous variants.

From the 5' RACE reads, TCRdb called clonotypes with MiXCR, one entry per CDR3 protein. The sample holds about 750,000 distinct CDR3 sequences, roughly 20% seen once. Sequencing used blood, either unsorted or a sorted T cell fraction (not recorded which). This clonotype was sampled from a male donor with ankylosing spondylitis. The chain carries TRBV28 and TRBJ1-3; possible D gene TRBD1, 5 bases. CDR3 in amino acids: CASSFPDTGNTIYF. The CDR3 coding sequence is TGTGCCAGCAGTTTCCCGGACACGGGAAACACCATATATTTT.